The sequence of this TCR beta chain was determined in a study of T cell changes during pregnancy in multiple sclerosis. The method was immunoSEQ multiplex PCR; TCRdb's version includes in-frame clones alone and lacks a portion of them. The data show some 80,000 clones, with about 90% seen just once and 1.4% held by the top ten. V dropped 2 bases and J dropped 2; count of bases not matched to a gene: 2. The CDR3 is 15 amino acids. The germline gives CDR1 SGHTA, CDR2 FQGTGA. The receptor was derived from a female donor with multiple sclerosis, enrolled in a pregnancy study. The sequencing used peripheral blood, collected before pregnancy. This rearrangement joins TRBV7-3 to TRBJ2-1, with TRBD2 matching 8 bases. CDR3 loop: CASSLAGGTYNEQFF. Here the CDR3 DNA reads TGTGCCAGCAGCTTAGCGGGGGGTACCTACAATGAGCAGTTCTTC.